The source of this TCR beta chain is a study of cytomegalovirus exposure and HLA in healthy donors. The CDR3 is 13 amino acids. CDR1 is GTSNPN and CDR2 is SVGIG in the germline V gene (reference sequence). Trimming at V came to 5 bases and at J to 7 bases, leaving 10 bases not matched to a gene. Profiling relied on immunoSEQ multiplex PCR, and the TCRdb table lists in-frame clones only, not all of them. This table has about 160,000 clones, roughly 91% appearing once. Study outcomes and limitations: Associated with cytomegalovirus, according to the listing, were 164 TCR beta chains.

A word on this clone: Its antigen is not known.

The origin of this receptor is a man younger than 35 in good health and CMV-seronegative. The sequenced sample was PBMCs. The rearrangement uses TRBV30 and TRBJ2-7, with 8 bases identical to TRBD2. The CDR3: CAWAGGGSREQYV. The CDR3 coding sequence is TGTGCCTGGGCAGGCGGGGGGTCTCGGGAGCAGTACGTC.